The 10 T cell receptor beta chains below were found in one sample sequenced in a study of shared clonotypes between healthy human individuals. Only in-frame clones appear in the TCRdb table, and some are missing; sequencing was by immunoSEQ multiplex PCR. The sample carries roughly 850,000 clones, roughly 96% recorded once. Only CD45RO-negative cells positively selected for CCR7 counted as naive CD8 cells, so terminally differentiated effector memory CD45RA+ cells were excluded. What was sequenced was naive CD8+ T cells sorted from blood. All receptors come from a man aged 25-40 years in good health.

This clone has only a few counts. The chain recombines TRBV7-9 with TRBJ1-1; a possible D gene is TRBD1 (5 bases). From germline, CDR1 is SEHNR and CDR2 FQNEAQ (reference sequence). The CDR3 covers 15 residues. V was pared by 4 bases and J by 0 bases, with 12 bases between. The CDR3 sequence is CASSSGTSLNTEAFF. DNA of the CDR3: TGTGCCAGCAGCTCAGGGACGTCCCTGAACACTGAAGCTTTCTTT.

The chain combines TRBV9 with TRBJ2-3; D unresolved. This CDR3 contains 13 residues. CDR1 is SGDLS, CDR2 YYNGEE, per germline. V was pared by 0 bases and J by 4 bases, with 6 bases between. This CDR3 reads CASSVGQADTQYF. In DNA form, the CDR3 reads TGTGCCAGCAGCGTAGGACAAGCAGATACGCAGTATTTT.

This clone appeared a single time. CDR3 sequence: CASSTHRGEQYF. The CDR3 bases are TGTGCCAGCAGCACACACCGTGGGGAGCAGTACTTC. The chain has TRBV9 and TRBJ2-7; D remains unclear. Trimming took off 4 bases at V and 7 bases at J, with 12 bases between the two ends. This CDR3 spans 12 amino acids. Germline lookup yields CDR1 SGDLS and CDR2 YYNGEE.

The chain links TRBV6-8 to TRBJ1-2, with D tentatively TRBD1 (6 bases). Per the germline V gene, CDR1 is MNHGY and CDR2 is SAAAGT. Trimming shortened V by 6 bases and J by 2 bases, and 10 bases separated the two germline ends. There are 13 residues in the CDR3. As DNA, the CDR3 is TGTGCCAGCAGGGACAGCCGCAACTATGGCTACACCTTC. This translates into CASRDSRNYGYTF.

The J gene is TRBJ1-2, the V gene TRBV9; 11 positions match TRBD1. V was clipped by 3 bases and J by 6 bases; unmatched bases: 4. CDR1 SGDLS and CDR2 YYNGEE come from the germline V gene. This CDR3 has 14 residues. The CDR3 protein is CASSDGTGGHGYTF. The CDR3 DNA sequence: TGTGCCAGCAGCGATGGGACAGGGGGTCATGGCTACACCTTC.

This clone was recorded once. The CDR3 region is CASSPLTGETSGTF. As DNA, the CDR3 is TGTGCCAGCAGCCCGCTGACAGGGGAGACGTCCGGCACCTTC. The chain joins TRBV9 to TRBJ1-2; 8 bases line up with TRBD1. This CDR3 is built from 14 residues. V shed 4 bases and J 13 bases; nucleotides not matched to a gene: 15. Germline V gene sequence: CDR1 SGDLS, CDR2 YYNGEE.

The genes are TRBV5-1 and TRBJ2-7; 8 nucleotides agree with TRBD2. Germline V gene data show CDR1 as SGHRS and CDR2 as YFSETQ. The CDR3 length is 16 residues. J was trimmed by 4 bases and V by 3 bases; bases with no gene match: 12. The CDR3 is CASSSAEGTRDYEQYF. The CDR3, as DNA: TGCGCCAGCAGCTCGGCGGAGGGGACTAGAGATTACGAGCAGTACTTC.

This chain uses TRBV5-5 with TRBJ2-2; D uncertain. Trimming shortened V by 4 bases and J by 0 bases, and 7 bases separated the two germline ends. Per the germline V gene, CDR1 is SGHKS and CDR2 is YYEKEE (reference sequence). The CDR3 extends over 14 amino acids. The DNA for the CDR3 is TGTGCCAGCAGCCCCGTGCCGAACACCGGGGAGCTGTTTTTT. It is translated as CASSPVPNTGELFF.

V and J are TRBV6-1 and TRBJ1-1; no firm D call. Trimming cost V 2 bases and J 4 bases, with 17 bases left between them. Germline CDR1 and CDR2: MNHNS and SASEGT. CDR3 size: 16 residues. CDR3 sequence: CASSEYLGVGVTEAFF. CDR3 DNA: TGTGCCAGCAGTGAATATCTTGGTGTCGGGGTCACTGAAGCTTTCTTT.

The chain has TRBV7-9 and TRBJ2-7; 7 bases are a match to TRBD2. V lost 2 bases and J lost 4; bases outside the gene matches: 8. Germline loops: CDR1 SEHNR, CDR2 FQNEAQ (reference sequence). The CDR3 has 15 amino acids. In DNA, the CDR3 is TGTGCCAGCAGCTTACCCACGGGAGGAAAGTACGAGCAGTACTTC. As protein: CASSLPTGGKYEQYF.